This T cell receptor beta chain came from a study of TIL therapy for anti-PD-1-resistant metastatic lung cancer. Study conclusions and caveats: The cohort had more treatment-naive, never-smoker and oncogene-addicted patients than typical.

Sequencing used immunoSEQ v3. Libraries were sequenced to approximately 2 million read pairs (survey) or about 5-6.5 million (deep). Clones were sequenced by immunoSEQ multiplex PCR, and TCRdb holds only the in-frame ones, with some missing. The table lists around 8,000 clones, roughly 74% of them singletons. Time point in this sample: pre-treatment sample, taken before nivolumab and TIL therapy. Tumor tissue came from excised metastases, mostly pleural nodules or supraclavicular lymph nodes. Adults with stage 4 NSCLC were enrolled in a phase I trial. As concerns this clone: Antigen unknown.

This CDR3 comprises 15 residues. Germline values: CDR1 SGHNT, CDR2 YYREEE (reference sequence). Trimming took off 4 bases at V and 0 bases at J, with 12 bases between the two ends. The TCR sequence derives from a person between 25 and 79 years old with non-small cell lung cancer. J is TRBJ2-3 and V is TRBV5-4; D call uncertain. Sequenced material: tumor tissue, taken at baseline. The CDR3 here is CASSGSVGSTDTQYF. The CDR3 DNA follows: TGTGCCAGCAGCGGTTCTGTGGGGAGCACAGATACGCAGTATTTT.